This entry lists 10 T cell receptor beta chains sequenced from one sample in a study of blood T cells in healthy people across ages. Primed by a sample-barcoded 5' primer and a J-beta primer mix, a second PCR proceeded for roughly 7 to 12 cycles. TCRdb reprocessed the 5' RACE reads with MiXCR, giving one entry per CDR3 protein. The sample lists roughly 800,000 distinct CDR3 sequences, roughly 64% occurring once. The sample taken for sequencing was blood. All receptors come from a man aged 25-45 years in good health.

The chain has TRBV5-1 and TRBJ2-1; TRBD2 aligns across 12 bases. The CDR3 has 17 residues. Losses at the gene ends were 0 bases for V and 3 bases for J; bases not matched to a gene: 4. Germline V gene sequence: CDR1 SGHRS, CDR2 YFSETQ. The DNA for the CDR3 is TGCGCCAGCAGCTTGGCCCGGACTAGCGGGAACTACAATGAGCAGTTCTTC. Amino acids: CASSLARTSGNYNEQFF.

The CDR3 spells CSVEDPFIAGSTDTQYF. The CDR3 DNA is TGCAGCGTTGAAGATCCCTTTATAGCGGGATCCACAGATACGCAGTATTTT. V is TRBV29-1 and J is TRBJ2-3; 8 bases map to TRBD2. Germline CDR1 and CDR2: SQVTM and ANQGSEA. This CDR3 region has 17 residues. The J segment lost 2 bases and the V segment lost 0 bases, leaving 10 bases of the junction unmatched.

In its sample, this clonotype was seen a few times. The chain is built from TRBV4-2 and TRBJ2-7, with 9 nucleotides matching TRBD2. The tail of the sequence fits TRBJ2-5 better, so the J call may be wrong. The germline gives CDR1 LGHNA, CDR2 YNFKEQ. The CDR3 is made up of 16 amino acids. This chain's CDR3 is CASSQVAGERGETQYF. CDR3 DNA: TGTGCCAGCAGCCAGGTAGCGGGAGAGAGAGGAGAGACCCAGTACTTC.

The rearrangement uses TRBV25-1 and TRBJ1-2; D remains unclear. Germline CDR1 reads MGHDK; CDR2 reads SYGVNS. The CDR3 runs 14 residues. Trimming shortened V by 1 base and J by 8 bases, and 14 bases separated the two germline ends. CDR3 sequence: CASSEWEGGRGYTF. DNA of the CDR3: TGTGCCAGCAGTGAATGGGAGGGTGGTAGGGGCTACACCTTC.

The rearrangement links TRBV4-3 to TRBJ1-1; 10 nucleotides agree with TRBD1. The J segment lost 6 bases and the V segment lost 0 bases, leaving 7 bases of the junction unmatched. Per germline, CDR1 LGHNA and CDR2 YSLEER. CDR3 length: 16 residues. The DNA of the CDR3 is TGCGCCAGCAGCCAAGATTTGCGACAGGGGGCCGCTGAAGCTTTCTTT. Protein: CASSQDLRQGAAEAFF.

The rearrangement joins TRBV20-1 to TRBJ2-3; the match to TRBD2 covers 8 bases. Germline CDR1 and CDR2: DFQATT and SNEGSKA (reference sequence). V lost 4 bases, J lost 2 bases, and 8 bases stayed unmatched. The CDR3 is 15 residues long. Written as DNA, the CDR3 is TGCAGTGCTACGCGGATAGCGGGACCCACAGATACGCAGTATTTT. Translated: CSATRIAGPTDTQYF.

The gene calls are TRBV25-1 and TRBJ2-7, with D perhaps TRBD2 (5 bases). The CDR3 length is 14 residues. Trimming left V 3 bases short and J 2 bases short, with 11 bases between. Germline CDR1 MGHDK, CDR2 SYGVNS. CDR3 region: CASSEGDGTYEQYF. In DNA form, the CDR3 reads TGTGCCAGCAGTGAGGGAGACGGGACCTACGAGCAGTACTTC.

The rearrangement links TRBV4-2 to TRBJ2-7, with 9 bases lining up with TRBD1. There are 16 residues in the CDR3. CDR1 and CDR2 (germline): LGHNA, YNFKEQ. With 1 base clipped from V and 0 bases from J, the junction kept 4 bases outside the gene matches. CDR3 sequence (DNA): TGTGCCAGCAGCCAAGTTGGGACAGGGTACTCCTACGAGCAGTACTTC. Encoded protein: CASSQVGTGYSYEQYF.

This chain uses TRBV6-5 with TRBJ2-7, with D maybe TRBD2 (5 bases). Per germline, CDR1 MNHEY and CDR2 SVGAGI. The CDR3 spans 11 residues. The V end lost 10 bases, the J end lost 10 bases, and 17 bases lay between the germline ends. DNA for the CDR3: TGTGCCACGGGGAGACGGGCCGAACAGTACTTC. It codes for CATGRRAEQYF.

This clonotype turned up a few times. The CDR3 DNA reads TGTGCCAGCAGCTTAAGGCGGGGAAATGAGCAGTTCTTC. Translation gives CASSLRRGNEQFF. The genes are TRBV7-2 and TRBJ2-1, with a possible D match to TRBD2 (6 bases). CDR1 and CDR2 from the germline V gene are SGHTA and FQGNSA. This CDR3 is 13 amino acids long. V was clipped by 2 bases and J by 7 bases, with 9 bases between them.